These 3 T cell receptor beta chains originate from one sample sequenced in a study of shared clonotypes between healthy human individuals. The method was immunoSEQ multiplex PCR; TCRdb's version includes in-frame clones alone and lacks a portion of them. Here the sample spans 400,000 to 600,000 clones, 60% to 80% being singletons. The specimen sequenced was PBMCs. The receptors originated from a woman aged 40 to 50 in good health. Some clones in this sample may be carry-over from other donors' samples.

Only one count was recorded for this clone. The gene calls are TRBV7-9 and TRBJ2-3; 11 bases agree with TRBD2. Germline V gene lookup returns CDR1 SEHNR and CDR2 FQNEAQ (reference sequence). The CDR3 loop spans 16 amino acids. V shed 4 bases and J 0 bases; nucleotides not matched to a gene: 3. As DNA, the CDR3 is TGTGCCAGCAGCTCCGGACTAGCGGGTAGCACAGATACGCAGTATTTT. This translates into CASSSGLAGSTDTQYF.

Of note for this clone: Within the sample, other DNA sequences also encode this same CDR3. The CDR3, as DNA: TGCAGTGCTCGACAAACCTACGAGCAGTACTTC. This sequence encodes CSARQTYEQYF. V is TRBV20-1 and J is TRBJ2-7; D gene uncertain. The CDR3 extends over 11 amino acids. V lost 5 bases to trimming and J lost 2 bases, with 7 bases between them. From germline, CDR1 is DFQATT and CDR2 SNEGSKA (reference sequence).

This clone showed up just a few times. V is TRBV5-4 and J is TRBJ2-2, with D tentatively TRBD2 (5 bases). Trimming took off 3 bases at V and 2 bases at J, with 14 bases between the two ends. The CDR3 has 16 amino acids. Germline lookup yields CDR1 SGHNT and CDR2 YYREEE (reference sequence). The CDR3 bases are TGTGCCAGCAGCTCGGGGAAGGCCCTTAACACCGGGGAGCTGTTTTTT. The encoded protein is CASSSGKALNTGELFF.